Below are 5 T cell receptor beta chains sequenced from a single sample in a study of control samples from healthy donors and cancer patients. This table comes from immunoSEQ multiplex PCR, and its TCRdb copy is limited to in-frame clones, with some not included. This table holds around 130,000 clones, about 95% found once. Sequenced material: blood. The receptors shown here come from a man aged 25-40 years in good health.

This clone was recorded a few times. The chain uses TRBV7-9 and TRBJ2-7; D gene uncertain. CDR3 length: 13 residues. Germline V gene lookup returns CDR1 SEHNR and CDR2 FQNEAQ (reference sequence). V lost 1 base and J 5 bases, leaving 9 bases between the germline ends. The CDR3, as DNA: TGTGCCAGCAGCTTAGTTCCCGAGGACGAGCAGTACTTC. This codes for CASSLVPEDEQYF.

J is TRBJ1-1 and V is TRBV15; weak D call: TRBD1 (5 bases). This CDR3 is 13 amino acids long. Looked up from germline, CDR1 is LNHNV and CDR2 is YYDKDF (reference sequence). V shed 6 bases and J shed 2 bases, with 10 bases lying between them. Here the CDR3 reads CATRSGINTEAFF. For the CDR3, the DNA is TGTGCCACCAGATCAGGGATAAACACTGAAGCTTTCTTT.

V and J are TRBV2 and TRBJ2-4; D is perhaps TRBD1 (7 bases). Trimming removed 8 bases at V and 0 bases at J, with 11 bases between. Germline V lookup: CDR1 SNHLY, CDR2 FYNNEI. CDR3 length: 14 residues. The CDR3 nucleotides read TGTGCCAGCGTCAGGGGGGAAGCCAAAAACATTCAGTACTTC. It encodes CASVRGEAKNIQYF.

The chain carries TRBV18 and TRBJ1-6; 7 nucleotides agree with TRBD1. Germline CDR1 and CDR2: KGHSH and LQKENI. This CDR3 is 19 amino acids long. The J segment lost 0 bases and the V segment lost 1 base, leaving 9 bases of the junction unmatched. CDR3 residues: CASSPQRQGQLSYNSPLHF. The CDR3, as DNA: TGTGCCAGCTCACCACAGAGACAGGGTCAACTCTCCTATAATTCACCCCTCCACTTT.

In nucleotides, the CDR3 is TGTGCCAGCAGCTTTAGCGGGGGCTACCAAGAGACCCAGTACTTC. It codes for CASSFSGGYQETQYF. The chain has TRBV7-9 and TRBJ2-5; the match to TRBD2 covers 9 bases. Germline trimming cut 3 bases from V and 0 bases from J; bases unmatched to any gene: 2. The CDR3 length is 15 residues. CDR1 is SEHNR and CDR2 is FQNEAQ in the germline V gene (reference sequence).